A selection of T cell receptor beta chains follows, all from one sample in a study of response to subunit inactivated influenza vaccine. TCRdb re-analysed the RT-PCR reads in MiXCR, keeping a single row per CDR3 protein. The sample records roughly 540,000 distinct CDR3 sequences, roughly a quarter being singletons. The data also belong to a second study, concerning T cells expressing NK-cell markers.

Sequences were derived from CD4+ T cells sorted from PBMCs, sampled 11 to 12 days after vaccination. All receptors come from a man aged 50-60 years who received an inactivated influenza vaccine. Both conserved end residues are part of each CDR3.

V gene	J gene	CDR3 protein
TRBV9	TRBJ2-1	CASSVGGRLAPYNEQFF
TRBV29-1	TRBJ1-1	CSVDSGGMNTEAFF
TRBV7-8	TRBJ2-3	CASTPGGQSTDTQYF
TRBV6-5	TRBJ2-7	CASSYPGQGSSYEQYF
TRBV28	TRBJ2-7	CASDRGSYEQYF
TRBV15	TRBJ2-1	CATSRDGTGYGEQFF
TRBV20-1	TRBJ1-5	CSARLAGTGNQPQHF
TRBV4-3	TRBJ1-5	CASSQFWTGRNQPQHF
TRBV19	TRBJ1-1	CASSGVSNTEAFF
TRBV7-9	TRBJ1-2	CASSFGRGNYGYTF
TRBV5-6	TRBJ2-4	CASSSGLAAAKNIQYF
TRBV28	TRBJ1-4	CASSLLGSTNEKLFF
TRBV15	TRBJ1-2	CATYRTGSYGYTF
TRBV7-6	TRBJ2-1	CASSLGVGGPSYNEQFF
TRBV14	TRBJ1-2	CASSQVRLGTGIFYYGYTF
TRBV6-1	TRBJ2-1	CASSDDVSSYNEQFF
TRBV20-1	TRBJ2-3	CSARSLQAAVTETQYF
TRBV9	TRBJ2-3	CASKDGGSADTQYF
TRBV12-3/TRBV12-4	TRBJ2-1	CASRNGGRANNEQFF
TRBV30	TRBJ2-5	CAWRRTGVETQYF
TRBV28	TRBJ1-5	CASSPRGEGNQPQHF
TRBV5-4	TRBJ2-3	CASSLAGTAEDTQYF
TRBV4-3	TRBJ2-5	CASSQSRVETQYF
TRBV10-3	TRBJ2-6	CAIMGFGGSGANVLTF
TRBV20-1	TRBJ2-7	CSARDLDRGAHEQYF
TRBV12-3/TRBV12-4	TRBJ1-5	CASSYYRGPRSVGNQPQHF
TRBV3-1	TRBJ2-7	CASSQGSGLYDEQYF
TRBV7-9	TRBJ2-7	CASSKRIGTGGYEQYF
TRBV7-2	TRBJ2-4	CASSTSLMGIQYF
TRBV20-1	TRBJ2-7	CSARSHNREPKAYEQYF
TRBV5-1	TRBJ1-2	CASSLQSDSNYGYTF
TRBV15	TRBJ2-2	CATSRDGGASNTGELFF
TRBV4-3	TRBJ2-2	CASSQDQRVTGELFF
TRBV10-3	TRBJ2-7	CAISERAIYEQYF
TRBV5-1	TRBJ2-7	CASSPRTSGAQGEQYF
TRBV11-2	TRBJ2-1	CASSLVVHRPPRYNEQFF
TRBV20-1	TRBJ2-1	CSARGFPAGHEYNEQFF
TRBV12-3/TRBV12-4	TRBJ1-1	CASSSQGGVTEAFF
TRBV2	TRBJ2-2	CASSQGPATGELFF
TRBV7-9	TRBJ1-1	CASSLAQTAMRAFF
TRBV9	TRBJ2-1	CASSVGASVGYEQFF
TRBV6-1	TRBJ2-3	CASTKRGGGTDTQYF
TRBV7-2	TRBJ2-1	CASSLAGLGWVNEQFF
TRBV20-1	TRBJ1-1	CSAVQGADTEAFF
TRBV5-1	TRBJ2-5	CASSLQTGLETQYF
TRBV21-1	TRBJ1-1	CASSHGAWNTEAFF
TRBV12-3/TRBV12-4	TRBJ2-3	CASSYTRDTQYF
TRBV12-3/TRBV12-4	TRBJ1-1	CASRAGGMNTEAFF
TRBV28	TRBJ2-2	CASTQGILTGELFF
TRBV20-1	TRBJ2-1	CSAGKSGSLEQFF
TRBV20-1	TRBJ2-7	CSARAMREGYEQYF
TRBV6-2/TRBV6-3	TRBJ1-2	CASSGPGGRGGYTF
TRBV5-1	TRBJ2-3	CASSNRVSTDTQYF
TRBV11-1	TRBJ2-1	CASSLSLWRPSSYNEQFF
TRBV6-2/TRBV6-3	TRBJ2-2	CASRTLLLAGELFF
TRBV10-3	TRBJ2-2	CAIKRGNANTGELFF
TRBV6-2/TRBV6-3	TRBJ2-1	CASSYSRAYVGEQFF
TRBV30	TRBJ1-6	CAWGRAYNSPLHF
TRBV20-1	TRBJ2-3	CSASHLRTGGLDTQYF